This TCR beta chain was sequenced in a study of blood T cell repertoires in COVID-19 (TCRdb year 2020). About the investigation overall: The collaborator samples originated in the United States, Italy and Spain and spanned the acute and convalescent phases of COVID-19. The material from the prospective study consisted of cDNA or gDNA derived from T cells, B-cell-depleted T cells, or PBMCs. Deeply sampled blood TCRbeta repertoires from subjects exposed to, actively infected with, or recovered from COVID-19 were included in the dataset. A freely available public database, intended as a resource for researchers studying the immune response to SARS-CoV-2, is where the repertoires were released. Samples were obtained from the ongoing ImmuneRACE study (first 160 participants) and from 1,254 subjects provided by 6 global collaborators. A de-identified subject ID, COVID-19 status, age in years and sex were almost always included in the sample metadata. HLA class I and class II types, where available, came from metadata supplied by the sample provider rather than from assay-based typing. Paper-wide results and their limitations: Clinical and demographic metadata were provided uncurated, with the amount varying by source and participant.

One collaborating source in Seattle enrolled patients during active infection and followed them longitudinally through the course of disease. Each collaborating institution followed its own protocols to collect whole blood in K2EDTA tubes. For TCRbeta analysis, collaborator samples were shipped as frozen whole blood, as isolated PBMCs, or as DNA extracted from either sample type. In regard to this clone: Which antigen it targets is not known. Within one base of it there is no much larger clone, and no base qualities were kept.

TCRbeta CDR3 regions were amplified from genomic DNA by means of the immunoSEQ Assay, a bias-controlled multiplex PCR. The authors processed their data as follows. The number of nucleated cells in each sample was estimated by amplification of reference gene primers within the assay. Sequence reads were collapsed and filtered to measure the absolute abundance of every unique TCRbeta CDR3 rearrangement. For each sample, productive Simpson clonality was calculated as the square root of Simpson's diversity index over productive rearrangements. TCRdb holds this immuneACCESS table with in-frame rearrangements only. Some clones are missing; in checked studies, unresolved V genes explain under half, and the rest has no known cause. V, J and clone size were drawn from that table, and D and trimming were deduced from the DNA. The table for this sample lists approximately 110,000 clones; about 90% of them were counted only once. Jointly, the top ten make up roughly 2.1% of the sample.

CDR1 and CDR2 were assigned from the germline V gene (reference sequence) as MNHEY and SMNVEV. Trimming leaves V shorter by 6 bases and J shorter by 5 bases, with the junction holding 10 bases beyond the gene matches. The CDR3 goes from the cysteine to the phenylalanine over 16 residues. Here the CDR3 DNA is all that survives: 48 bases in frame from base 1. Sequencing was carried out using peripheral blood. This receptor was obtained from a man aged 50-59 years with COVID-19, enrolled during active disease. The sequence joins TRBV27 to TRBJ1-6; 7 nucleotides in the junction match TRBD1. The CDR3 amino acid sequence is: CASRRDRHGDNSPLHF. The nucleotide sequence reads as follows: TGTGCCAGCAGGCGGGACAGACATGGCGATAATTCACCCCTCCACTTT.